This TCR beta chain was sequenced in a study of blood T cell repertoires in COVID-19. For the study at large: COVID-19 samples from acute and convalescent phases originated in the United States, Italy and Spain. The analysed material was cDNA or gDNA that came from T cells, B-cell-depleted T cells, or PBMCs.

Germline assignment: CDR1 SEHNR and CDR2 FQNEAQ (reference sequence). The CDR3 length is 12 residues. V lost 5 bases and J 1 base, leaving 5 bases between the germline ends. In the original processing: Nucleated cell counts were estimated from reference gene primer amplification. TCRdb's table, derived via immunoSEQ multiplex PCR, lists solely in-frame clones and lacks some. V, J and clone size are those of that table, while D and trimming were read from the DNA. Counted here are 180,000 or so clones, approximately 91% occurring once; the ten biggest clones make up 1.5% to 2%. This clone has just one count.

The chain joins TRBV7-9 to TRBJ2-5, with no clear D. The TCR was taken from a man between 18 and 35 years old with active or convalescent COVID-19. Material: peripheral blood. The CDR3 region has the DNA TGTGCCAGCAGCCGCGCCCAAGAGACCCAGTACTTC. Residues: CASSRAQETQYF.